This T cell receptor beta chain derives from a study of sequential checkpoint blockade in melanoma (dated by TCRdb to the late 2010s). About the investigation overall: In a 1:1 randomization, patients received either first-line nivolumab then ipilimumab (arm A) or ipilimumab then nivolumab (arm B). Maintenance nivolumab came after both trial sequences. Broad study findings and their caveats: The response-prediction model combining TCR metrics and mutation burden needs validation in larger, independent patient cohorts.

V has 4 bases trimmed and J has 3 bases trimmed; junction bases matching no gene number 3. The CDR3 contains 13 residues, cysteine and phenylalanine counted. The retained sequence is limited to the CDR3, 39 bases, with the frame set at the first base. CDR1 SGHVS and CDR2 FNYEAQ are derived from the germline V gene. The immunoSEQ Assay was used to immunosequence TCRbeta CDR3 regions from genomic DNA. Prior to high-throughput sequencing, genomic DNA was amplified by bias-controlled multiplex PCR. Regarding the original processing steps: To quantify the absolute abundance of each unique TCRbeta CDR3 region, the sequences were collapsed and filtered. Clonality, defined as 1 minus Pielou's evenness, was calculated using only productive rearrangements. Clones with significantly greater frequencies in on-treatment versus baseline samples were identified using a previously published method. The table was pulled from immuneACCESS by TCRdb, which kept in-frame rearrangements only. Such tables lose some clones; where checked, under half of the loss comes from unresolved V genes, and the rest has no known cause. D and trimming come from the DNA, and the V and J calls and clone size come from that table. In this sample the table shows around 13,000 clones, around 69% of which occur a single time. The ten top clones hold around 32% of the sample.

The treatment or condition label on this specimen signifies: randomized to nivolumab then ipilimumab (arm A) or the reverse (arm B). Prior DNA-damaging chemotherapy had not been received by any trial patient. Thawed PBMCs were sorted on a FACS Aria II flow cytometer to isolate live CD3+CD8+ cells negative for CD19 and CD56. Samples came from patients with melanoma in CheckMate 064, a randomized, open-label phase II trial of sequential checkpoint blockade. Peripheral blood mononuclear cells were collected by leukapheresis, purified using Ficoll-Paque, and frozen in human serum containing approximately 9.6% DMSO. Immediately after sorting, the purity of sorted blood CD3+CD8+ cells was verified to be >98%, after which DNA was extracted. The sample holds a few counts of this clone. What this receptor recognizes is not known. One base away there is no much larger clone; base qualities are not given.

The chain joins TRBV7-6 to TRBJ2-7; 7 nucleotides in the junction match TRBD1. This receptor was identified in a human donor with melanoma. The source was CD8+ T cells sorted from blood (inferred from file names), collected from a patient given nivolumab and ipilimumab in sequence. The sequence in DNA is TGTGCCAGCAGCTACAGGGGCGGCTACGAGCAGTACTTC. The translation is CASSYRGGYEQYF.